Shown below are 14 T cell receptor beta chains from a single sample sequenced in a study of cytomegalovirus exposure and HLA in healthy donors. Sequencing used immunoSEQ multiplex PCR; TCRdb keeps in-frame clones, though not all of them. Seen here are 130,000 or so clones, around 92% observed once, and the top ten hold 3% to 4%. Sequenced material: PBMCs. The source is a man aged 25-45 years in good health and CMV-seronegative.

The chain carries TRBV18 and TRBJ2-3; 13 nucleotides match TRBD2. Per germline, CDR1 KGHSH and CDR2 LQKENI. This CDR3 has 15 residues. Germline trimming cut 2 bases from V and 5 bases from J; bases unmatched to any gene: 1. The CDR3 reads CASSPRTSGGDTQYF. The CDR3, as DNA: TGTGCCAGCTCACCAAGGACTAGCGGGGGAGATACGCAGTATTTT.

This chain links TRBV2 with TRBJ1-5; a possible D gene is TRBD1 (5 bases). The germline V gene encodes CDR1 SNHLY and CDR2 FYNNEI. The CDR3 spans 15 residues. Trimming removed 2 bases from V and 3 bases from J, with 11 bases in between. This chain's CDR3 is CASSEMGQTNQPQHF. The CDR3 DNA is TGTGCCAGCAGTGAAATGGGGCAGACCAATCAGCCCCAGCATTTT.

The chain uses TRBV5-4 and TRBJ2-7, with 9 positions matching TRBD2. Germline CDR1 and CDR2: SGHNT and YYREEE (reference sequence). The CDR3 has 15 amino acids. Trimming at V came to 0 bases and at J to 3 bases, leaving 4 bases not matched to a gene. CDR3 residues: CASSLAGSGSYEQYF. In DNA, the CDR3 is TGTGCCAGCAGCTTGGCCGGTAGCGGGAGCTACGAGCAGTACTTC.

The chain uses TRBV11-1 and TRBJ2-3; D is perhaps TRBD1 (5 bases). V gave up 4 bases and J gave up 3 bases, with 14 bases separating them. Germline-derived CDR1 and CDR2 are SGHAT and FQDESV (reference sequence). The CDR3 has 15 residues. CDR3 residues: CASSSQGRQTDTQYF. The CDR3 DNA sequence: TGTGCCAGCAGCTCTCAAGGGCGACAGACAGATACGCAGTATTTT.

CDR3 in amino acids: CASMSGHSSYEQYF. CDR3 DNA sequence: TGTGCCAGTATGTCGGGACACTCCTCCTACGAGCAGTACTTC. The V gene is TRBV28, the J gene TRBJ2-7; possible D gene TRBD1, 6 bases. With 9 bases removed from V and 0 bases from J, the gap between germline ends came to 15 bases. Germline CDR1 MDHEN, CDR2 SYDVKM. The CDR3 is 14 amino acids.

The rearrangement joins TRBV5-8 to TRBJ1-2; tentatively, D is TRBD1 (5 bases). The V end was cut by 0 bases, the J end by 8 bases, with 17 bases between. The CDR3 sequence is 15 residues long. CDR1 and CDR2 from the germline V gene are SGHTS and YDEGEE. The CDR3 DNA sequence: TGTGCCAGCAGCTTGGCCATGGACCGCCGGGGGGGCTACACCTTC. Residues: CASSLAMDRRGGYTF.

V usage is TRBV10-3 and J usage is TRBJ1-1, with D uncertain. The CDR3 totals 13 residues. CDR1 and CDR2 (germline): ENHRY, SYGVKD. Between the trimmed V and J ends, which lost 3 bases and 3 bases, there was a span of 8 bases. The CDR3 protein is CAISEGGHTEAFF. DNA of the CDR3: TGTGCCATCAGTGAAGGAGGGCACACTGAAGCTTTCTTT.

The chain recombines TRBV6-5 with TRBJ1-1; 8 nucleotides line up with TRBD1. Germline values: CDR1 MNHEY, CDR2 SVGAGI. V was clipped by 2 bases and J by 1 base; unmatched bases: 6. This CDR3 has 16 residues. CDR3 DNA sequence: TGTGCCAGCAGTTACGGAAGACAGGGGAAGAACACTGAAGCTTTCTTT. Residues: CASSYGRQGKNTEAFF.

The chain is built from TRBV6-5 and TRBJ2-7, with 7 bases lining up with TRBD2. The CDR3 loop spans 16 amino acids. V lost 4 bases to trimming and J lost 2 bases; unmatched junction nucleotides: 11. In germline, CDR1 is MNHEY, CDR2 SVGAGI. The CDR3 loop reads CASSSPAGAQAYEQYF. Written as DNA, the CDR3 is TGTGCCAGCAGTTCTCCTGCGGGAGCACAGGCCTACGAGCAGTACTTC.

This CDR3 is CASSFGTAGRGLFF. CDR3 coding DNA: TGCGCCAGCAGTTTCGGGACAGCCGGGAGGGGACTGTTCTTC. The J gene is TRBJ2-1, the V gene TRBV5-1, with D possibly being TRBD2 (8 bases). This CDR3 comprises 14 residues. CDR1 is SGHRS and CDR2 is YFSETQ in the germline V gene. Trimming left V 5 bases short and J 15 bases short, with 24 bases between. The full variable domain, completed using reference TRBV5-1 and TRBJ2-1, is KAGVTQTPRYLIKTRGQQVTLSCSPISGHRSVSWYQQTPGQGLQFLFEYFSETQRNKGNFPGRFSGRQFSNSRSEMNVSTLELGDSALYLCASSFGTAGRGLFFGPGTRLTVL.

The chain joins TRBV7-7 to TRBJ1-1; D not resolved. This CDR3 contains 13 residues. V was cut by 0 bases and J by 1 base, with 3 bases left in between. CDR1 is SSHAT and CDR2 is FNYEAQ in the germline V gene (reference sequence). CDR3 residues: CASSLAANTEAFF. CDR3 DNA sequence: TGTGCCAGCAGCTTAGCAGCGAACACTGAAGCTTTCTTT.

The chain uses TRBV7-3 and TRBJ2-1; 10 bases map to TRBD2. Trimming cost V 4 bases and J 7 bases; bases outside gene matches: 7. From germline, CDR1 is SGHTA and CDR2 FQGTGA. This CDR3 has 15 residues. The CDR3 reads CASSSLAGAINEQFF. CDR3 in DNA: TGTGCCAGCAGCTCTCTAGCGGGGGCTATTAATGAGCAGTTCTTC.

V usage is TRBV2 and J usage is TRBJ2-2; TRBD1 is a possible D gene (5 bases). Germline CDR1 SNHLY, CDR2 FYNNEI. The CDR3 consists of 17 residues. V lost 2 bases and J lost 2, with 15 bases in between. CDR3 in DNA: TGTGCCAGCAGTGAAATGGGTAGGGGTAGTAACACCGGGGAGCTGTTTTTT. Its protein is CASSEMGRGSNTGELFF.

Here the CDR3 reads CASSVGQINTGELFF. The CDR3, as DNA: TGTGCCAGTAGTGTGGGACAGATTAACACCGGGGAGCTGTTTTTT. The genes are TRBV19 and TRBJ2-2, with 7 positions matching TRBD1. Looked up from germline, CDR1 is LNHDA and CDR2 is SQIVND (reference sequence). Losses at the gene ends were 5 bases for V and 2 bases for J; bases not matched to a gene: 5. The CDR3 length is 15 residues.